The rows below give T cell receptor beta chains drawn from one sample of a study of blood T cell repertoires in COVID-19. Clones were sequenced by immunoSEQ multiplex PCR, and TCRdb holds only the in-frame ones, with some missing. The table records under 45,000 clones, more than 70% of them present only once. The sample consisted of peripheral blood. These receptors were obtained from a woman aged 80 or older with active or convalescent COVID-19. Both conserved end residues are part of each CDR3. Each record gives: J gene, V gene, CDR3 protein.

J gene: TRBJ2-1; V gene: TRBV3-1/TRBV3-2; CDR3 protein: CASSRGTSGRGNEQFF
J gene: TRBJ1-1; V gene: TRBV18; CDR3 protein: CASSQSGGADWAFF
J gene: TRBJ2-2; V gene: TRBV6-5; CDR3 protein: CASSYSGRGRTGELFF
J gene: TRBJ1-1; V gene: TRBV28; CDR3 protein: CASRQNTEAFF
J gene: TRBJ2-7; V gene: TRBV28; CDR3 protein: CASSSTWGQGSYEQYF
J gene: TRBJ1-4; V gene: TRBV5-6; CDR3 protein: CASSRPGQANEKLFF
J gene: TRBJ2-7; V gene: TRBV6-5; CDR3 protein: CASSSRTGTTYEQYF
J gene: TRBJ2-4; V gene: TRBV5-1; CDR3 protein: CASSLMRGDIQYF
J gene: TRBJ2-2; V gene: TRBV2; CDR3 protein: CASSDRGYTGELFF
J gene: TRBJ1-1; V gene: TRBV15; CDR3 protein: CATSRAGGRGAEAFF
J gene: TRBJ2-6; V gene: TRBV7-2; CDR3 protein: CASSLGPGANVLTF
J gene: TRBJ2-7; V gene: TRBV5-1; CDR3 protein: CASSLGTANSYEQYF
J gene: TRBJ1-4; V gene: TRBV14; CDR3 protein: CASSRWGDSNEKLFF
J gene: TRBJ2-7; V gene: TRBV28; CDR3 protein: CASRGGGQGSYEQYF
J gene: TRBJ2-1; V gene: TRBV5-6; CDR3 protein: CASEKGQIYNEQFF
J gene: TRBJ1-6; V gene: TRBV18; CDR3 protein: CASSPTGSSYNSPLHF
J gene: TRBJ1-1; V gene: TRBV7-6; CDR3 protein: CASSLRAGKGNTEAFF
J gene: TRBJ2-5; V gene: TRBV5-1; CDR3 protein: CASSLAPGLPQETQYF
J gene: TRBJ2-2; V gene: TRBV2; CDR3 protein: CASKLLGGTGPNTGELFF
J gene: TRBJ1-1; V gene: TRBV11-2; CDR3 protein: CASSRTPGQGTYTEAFF
J gene: TRBJ1-2; V gene: TRBV5-6; CDR3 protein: CASSQPGTGGGPGYTF
J gene: TRBJ2-1; V gene: TRBV5-4; CDR3 protein: CASSSGTRNQQFF
J gene: TRBJ1-1; V gene: TRBV19; CDR3 protein: CASSIFGGNTEAFF
J gene: TRBJ2-3; V gene: TRBV12-5; CDR3 protein: CASGLGSRDTQYF
J gene: TRBJ2-7; V gene: TRBV15; CDR3 protein: CATSRGLAGEYEQYF
J gene: TRBJ2-1; V gene: TRBV20-1; CDR3 protein: CSSGTSNEQFF
J gene: TRBJ2-1; V gene: TRBV10-3; CDR3 protein: CAISDYTSGSSNEQFF
J gene: TRBJ1-6; V gene: TRBV7-8; CDR3 protein: CASSLVSGQGNSPLHF
J gene: TRBJ2-3; V gene: TRBV7-9; CDR3 protein: CASSFVSDTQYF
J gene: TRBJ2-2; V gene: TRBV11-2; CDR3 protein: CASSFLPSGRDTGELFF
J gene: TRBJ2-5; V gene: TRBV6-1; CDR3 protein: CASSESWQGGKTQYF
J gene: TRBJ1-5; V gene: TRBV6-5; CDR3 protein: CASSTGGAYQPQHF
J gene: TRBJ2-7; V gene: TRBV4-1; CDR3 protein: CASSQALGSYEQYF
J gene: TRBJ1-1; V gene: TRBV18; CDR3 protein: CASSPGLTGTEAFF
J gene: TRBJ2-1; V gene: TRBV28; CDR3 protein: CASSSIYLVAGDQNEQFF
J gene: TRBJ2-5; V gene: TRBV4-1; CDR3 protein: CASSQDGTGTAETQYF
J gene: TRBJ2-4; V gene: TRBV24-1; CDR3 protein: CATSDTQDSLSHIQYF
J gene: TRBJ1-1; V gene: TRBV2; CDR3 protein: CASHRSYLNTEAFF
J gene: TRBJ1-5; V gene: TRBV3-1/TRBV3-2; CDR3 protein: CASSPVPGNQPQHF
J gene: TRBJ2-7; V gene: TRBV19; CDR3 protein: CASSIQVRASYEQYF
J gene: TRBJ2-5; V gene: TRBV18; CDR3 protein: CASRPSGIEETQYF
J gene: TRBJ2-7; V gene: TRBV27; CDR3 protein: CASSTLQGADEQYF
J gene: TRBJ1-1; V gene: TRBV5-6; CDR3 protein: CASRRTGNAEAFF
J gene: TRBJ1-1; V gene: TRBV3-1/TRBV3-2; CDR3 protein: CASSSVRVTEAFF
J gene: TRBJ1-5; V gene: TRBV20-1; CDR3 protein: CSASLAGAVSRQPQHF
J gene: TRBJ2-1; V gene: TRBV6-5; CDR3 protein: CASSSGGPFEQFF
J gene: TRBJ1-6; V gene: TRBV11-2; CDR3 protein: CASSVWTGSNSPLHF
J gene: TRBJ2-1; V gene: TRBV7-2; CDR3 protein: CASSPVYNEQFF
J gene: TRBJ1-3; V gene: TRBV10-3; CDR3 protein: CATGGDGNTIYF
J gene: TRBJ2-7; V gene: TRBV6-5; CDR3 protein: CASSPTGMYEQYF
J gene: TRBJ1-6; V gene: TRBV11-2; CDR3 protein: CASSLFSSGSPLHF